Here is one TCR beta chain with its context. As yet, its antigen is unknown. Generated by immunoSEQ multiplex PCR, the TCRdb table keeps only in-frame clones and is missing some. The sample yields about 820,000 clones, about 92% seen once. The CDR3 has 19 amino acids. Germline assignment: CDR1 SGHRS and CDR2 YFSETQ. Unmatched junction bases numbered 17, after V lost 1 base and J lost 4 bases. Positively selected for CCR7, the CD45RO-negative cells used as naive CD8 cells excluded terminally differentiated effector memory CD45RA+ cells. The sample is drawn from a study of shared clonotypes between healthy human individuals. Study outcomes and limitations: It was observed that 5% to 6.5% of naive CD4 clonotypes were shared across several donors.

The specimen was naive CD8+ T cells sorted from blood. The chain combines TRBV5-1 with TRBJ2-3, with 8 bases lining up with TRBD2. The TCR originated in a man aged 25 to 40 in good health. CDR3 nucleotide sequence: TGCGCCAGCAGCTTGTTGGGGGGCAGGACAGCGGGAGTGGCAGATACGCAGTATTTT. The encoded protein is CASSLLGGRTAGVADTQYF.